This passage covers 22 T cell receptor beta chains from one sample sequenced in a study of control samples from healthy donors and cancer patients. The protocol was immunoSEQ multiplex PCR, while the TCRdb copy is restricted to in-frame clones and leaves out a portion. The sample carries approximately 49,000 clones, approximately 89% recorded once. The source material was PBMCs. Every receptor here comes from a man between 40 and 49 years old with colorectal cancer.

The J gene is TRBJ2-5, the V gene TRBV12-3 or TRBV12-4; D unclear. Trimming stripped 7 bases from V and 4 bases from J, with 13 bases between. The CDR3 has 13 amino acids. This CDR3 is CASTLGWGETQYF. The CDR3 nucleotides read TGTGCCAGCACCCTAGGGTGGGGAGAGACCCAGTACTTC.

V usage is TRBV19 and J usage is TRBJ1-5; tentatively, D is TRBD1 (5 bases). Germline V gene data show CDR1 as LNHDA and CDR2 as SQIVND (reference sequence). Trimming shortened V by 5 bases and J by 1 base, and 12 bases separated the two germline ends. This CDR3 region has 15 residues. DNA for the CDR3: TGTGCCAGTAGTCCCAGGGTTCAGAGCAATCAGCCCCAGCATTTT. It yields the protein CASSPRVQSNQPQHF.

The V call is TRBV28, the J call TRBJ1-3; 7 positions match TRBD1. Trimming took 6 bases from V and 2 from J; bases not matched to a gene: 4. This CDR3 has 14 residues. CDR1 and CDR2 from the germline V gene are MDHEN and SYDVKM. CDR3 DNA sequence: TGTGCCAGCAGCCTCGACAGGGCTGGAAACACCATATATTTT. It encodes CASSLDRAGNTIYF.

The V call is TRBV18, the J call TRBJ1-1, with D possibly TRBD1 on 5 matching bases. The CDR3 contains 13 residues. Germline assignment: CDR1 KGHSH and CDR2 LQKENI. Trimming removed 6 bases from V and 10 bases from J, with 18 bases in between. CDR3 amino acids: CASSNTREGAAFF. The DNA of the CDR3 is TGTGCCAGCTCCAACACCAGGGAGGGAGCAGCTTTCTTT.

The chain couples TRBV30 to TRBJ2-2; D gene unclear. Trimming shortened V by 1 base and J by 1 base, and 4 bases separated the two germline ends. The germline V gene encodes CDR1 GTSNPN and CDR2 SVGIG (reference sequence). CDR3 length equals 13 residues. This CDR3 reads CAWSAGNTGELFF. CDR3 nucleotides: TGTGCCTGGAGTGCTGGGAACACCGGGGAGCTGTTTTTT.

V usage is TRBV6-5 and J usage is TRBJ2-7; perhaps TRBD2 as D (6 bases). V shed 0 bases and J shed 5 bases, with 8 bases lying between them. The CDR3 extends over 13 amino acids. Per the germline V gene, CDR1 is MNHEY and CDR2 is SVGAGI. The CDR3 region is CASSYSPGDEQYF. In DNA, the CDR3 is TGTGCCAGCAGTTACTCGCCGGGGGACGAGCAGTACTTC.

The chain links TRBV19 to TRBJ1-2; 9 bases fit TRBD1. Germline trimming cut 5 bases from V and 4 bases from J; bases unmatched to any gene: 8. There are 15 residues in the CDR3. Germline V CDR1 and CDR2: LNHDA, SQIVND (reference sequence). The CDR3 is CASSPTGQGVYGYTF. CDR3 sequence (DNA): TGTGCCAGTAGTCCTACGGGACAGGGTGTCTATGGCTACACCTTC.

This sequence joins TRBV6-6 and TRBJ1-4, with 9 bases aligning to TRBD1. The V gene's germline CDR1 is MNHNY and CDR2 SVGAGI (reference sequence). The CDR3 is 20 residues long. The trim removed 5 bases at V and 0 bases at J, leaving 16 bases unmatched. The CDR3 nucleotides read TGTGCCAGCAGTCCCCACGGGACAGGGCTGCTGTTTTCAACTAATGAAAAACTGTTTTTT. Amino acid sequence: CASSPHGTGLLFSTNEKLFF.

The rearrangement links TRBV6-5 to TRBJ1-1; D gene uncertain. V lost 2 bases and J lost 11, with 15 bases in between. Germline values: CDR1 MNHEY, CDR2 SVGAGI. The CDR3 extends over 13 amino acids. The CDR3 region has the DNA TGTGCCAGCAGTTACCCCGGCGTTGGGCACGCTTTCTTT. This gives the protein CASSYPGVGHAFF.

V is TRBV28 and J is TRBJ2-3; 8 nucleotides line up with TRBD2. This CDR3 comprises 16 residues. The germline CDR1 and CDR2 sequences are MDHEN and SYDVKM. V shed 7 bases and J 4 bases; nucleotides not matched to a gene: 13. CDR3 coding DNA: TGTGCCAGCATCCCCCTCCTAGCGGGTCAGTCAGATACGCAGTATTTT. Amino acids: CASIPLLAGQSDTQYF.

The V gene is TRBV14, the J gene TRBJ1-3, with D unclear. The V end lost 0 bases, the J end lost 4 bases, and 13 bases lay between the germline ends. The CDR3 has 16 residues. Germline V gives CDR1 SGHDN, CDR2 FVKESK. The CDR3 sequence: CASSQDRPGSGNTIYF. The CDR3 DNA follows: TGTGCCAGCAGCCAAGATCGGCCCGGCTCGGGAAACACCATATATTTT.

J is TRBJ2-2 and V is TRBV6-2 or TRBV6-3, with 7 nucleotides matching TRBD1. Losses at the gene ends were 2 bases for V and 0 bases for J; bases not matched to a gene: 15. Germline V gene data show CDR1 as MNHEY and CDR2 as SVGEGT. The CDR3 runs to 20 residues. The CDR3 region has the DNA TGTGCCAGCAGTTACCTATCAGACAGGGCATTCCCTGCGAACACCGGGGAGCTGTTTTTT. This gives the protein CASSYLSDRAFPANTGELFF.

This chain joins TRBV27 and TRBJ1-2, with a weak D call TRBD1 (6 bases). Trimming stripped 5 bases from V and 6 bases from J, with 16 bases between. CDR3 size: 14 residues. Germline V gene lookup returns CDR1 MNHEY and CDR2 SMNVEV (reference sequence). The CDR3 DNA reads TGTGCCAGCAGTGACACCTTCAGGGGTCATGGCTACACCTTC. It codes for CASSDTFRGHGYTF.

The chain links TRBV6-5 to TRBJ2-7; a weak D match, TRBD2 (6 bases). CDR3 length: 14 residues. Trimming cost V 6 bases and J 1 base, with 13 bases left between them. Germline-derived CDR1 and CDR2 are MNHEY and SVGAGI. The CDR3 bases are TGTGCCAGCAGCCCCTGGGGGGTGTCCTACGAGCAGTACTTC. Protein sequence: CASSPWGVSYEQYF.

The chain recombines TRBV5-8 with TRBJ1-1, with 9 bases aligning to TRBD1. The CDR3 consists of 13 residues. V was pared by 4 bases and J by 7 bases, with 5 bases of the junction left unmatched. CDR1 is SGHTS, CDR2 YDEGEE, per germline. The CDR3 sequence: CASSLGQGIEAFF. In nucleotides, the CDR3 is TGTGCCAGCAGCCTTGGACAGGGGATTGAAGCTTTCTTT.

The V and J genes are TRBV28 and TRBJ2-7; D unresolved. Trimming cost V 6 bases and J 2 bases, with 8 bases left between them. Per germline, CDR1 MDHEN and CDR2 SYDVKM. This CDR3 spans 12 amino acids. CDR3 sequence: CASRDIPYEQYF. As DNA, the CDR3 is TGTGCCAGCAGAGACATCCCCTACGAGCAGTACTTC. Using reference TRBV28 and TRBJ2-7 for the parts outside the CDR3, the full variable domain is DVKVTQSSRYLVKRTGEKVFLECVQDMDHENMFWYRQDPGLGLRLIYFSYDVKMKEKGDIPEGYSVSREKKERFSLILESASTNQTSMYLCASRDIPYEQYFGPGTRLTVT.

This clone was counted a single time. The V call is TRBV21-1, the J call TRBJ1-1; TRBD1, as called in the table, went unchecked against the DNA. TRBV21-1 is a pseudogene. This CDR3 region has 14 residues. In DNA, the CDR3 is TGTGCCAGCAGCAAACCTCCAGGCTACACTGAAGCTTTCTTT. Translated: CASSKPPGYTEAFF.

This sequence joins TRBV30 and TRBJ1-1; D gene unclear. The CDR3 consists of 11 residues. Germline loops: CDR1 GTSNPN, CDR2 SVGIG (reference sequence). Trimming stripped 3 bases from V and 2 bases from J, with 4 bases between. The CDR3 region has the DNA TGTGCCTGGAGGCTTAACACTGAAGCTTTCTTT. Translated: CAWRLNTEAFF.

The chain links TRBV6-5 to TRBJ2-6; tentatively, D is TRBD1 (6 bases). Germline V gives CDR1 MNHEY, CDR2 SVGAGI. V gave up 0 bases and J gave up 4 bases, with 7 bases separating them. CDR3 size: 15 residues. CDR3 in DNA: TGTGCCAGCAGTTACTCCGGACAGGGGGCCAACGTCCTGACTTTC. This encodes CASSYSGQGANVLTF.

This clone was seen once. The chain recombines TRBV30 with TRBJ2-4, with D maybe TRBD1 (5 bases). V dropped 0 bases and J dropped 1 base, with 10 bases sitting between them. The CDR3 is 15 residues long. Germline lookup yields CDR1 GTSNPN and CDR2 SVGIG (reference sequence). CDR3 sequence reads: CAWSVKGLAKNIQYF. The CDR3 DNA sequence: TGTGCCTGGAGTGTGAAGGGGCTTGCCAAAAACATTCAGTACTTC.

The genes are TRBV27 and TRBJ2-7; D is uncertain. This CDR3 region has 13 residues. The ends were cut back, 10 bases at V and 6 bases at J, with 19 bases in the middle. Germline CDR1 and CDR2: MNHEY and SMNVEV (reference sequence). CDR3 protein: CATLEPSKPEQYF. Here the CDR3 DNA reads TGTGCCACCCTAGAGCCTTCGAAGCCCGAGCAGTACTTC.

This clone has only a few counts. The rearrangement uses TRBV15 and TRBJ2-7; D is unclear. CDR1 is LNHNV, CDR2 YYDKDF, per germline (reference sequence). There are 13 residues in the CDR3. V was cut by 6 bases and J by 0 bases, with 9 bases left in between. CDR3 region: CATRSASSYEQYF. DNA for the CDR3: TGTGCCACCAGGTCAGCGAGCTCCTACGAGCAGTACTTC.